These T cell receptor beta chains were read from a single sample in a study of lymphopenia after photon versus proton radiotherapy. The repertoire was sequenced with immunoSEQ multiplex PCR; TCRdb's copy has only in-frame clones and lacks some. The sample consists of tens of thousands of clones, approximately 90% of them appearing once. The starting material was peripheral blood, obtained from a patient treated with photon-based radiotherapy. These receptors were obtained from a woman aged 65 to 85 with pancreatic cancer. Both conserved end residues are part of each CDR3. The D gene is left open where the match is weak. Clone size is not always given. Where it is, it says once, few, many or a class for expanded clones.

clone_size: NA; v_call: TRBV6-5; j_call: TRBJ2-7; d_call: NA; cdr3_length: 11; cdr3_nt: TGTGCCAGCAGTTCTACCTACGAGCAGTACTTC; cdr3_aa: CASSSTYEQYF
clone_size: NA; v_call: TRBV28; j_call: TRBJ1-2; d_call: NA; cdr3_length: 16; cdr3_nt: TGTGCCAGCAGTTCCGCCCAAGCTGACAGCTACTATGGCTACACCTTC; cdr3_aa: CASSSAQADSYYGYTF
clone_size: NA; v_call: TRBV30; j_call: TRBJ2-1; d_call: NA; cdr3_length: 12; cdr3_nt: TGTGCCTGGACCGTGACTGGCCATGAGCAGTTCTTC; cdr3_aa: CAWTVTGHEQFF
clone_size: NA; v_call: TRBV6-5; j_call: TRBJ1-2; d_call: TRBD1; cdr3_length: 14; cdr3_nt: TGTGCCAGCATCGGGACAGGGGGCTTCTATGGCTACACCTTC; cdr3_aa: CASIGTGGFYGYTF
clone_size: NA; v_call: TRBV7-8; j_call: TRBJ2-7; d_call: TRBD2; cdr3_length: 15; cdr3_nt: TGTGCCAGCAGTTTGAGCGGGAGCCAGCCCTACGAGCAGTACTTC; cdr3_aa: CASSLSGSQPYEQYF
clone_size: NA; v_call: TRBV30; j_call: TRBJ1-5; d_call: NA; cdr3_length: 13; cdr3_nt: TGTGCCTGGAGTGTACAAGGGGCTCAGCCCCAGCATTTT; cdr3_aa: CAWSVQGAQPQHF
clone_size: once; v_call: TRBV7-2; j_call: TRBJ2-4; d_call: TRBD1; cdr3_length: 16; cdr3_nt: TGTGCCAGCAGCTTAGGTGGGGGACAGCCCAAAAACATTCAGTACTTC; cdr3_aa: CASSLGGGQPKNIQYF
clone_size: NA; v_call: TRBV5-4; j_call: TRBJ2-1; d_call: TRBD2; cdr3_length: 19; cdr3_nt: TGTGCCAGCAGATCCCGGGGTGGGGCTAGCGGGAGCTCCTACAATGAGCAGTTCTTC; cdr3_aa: CASRSRGGASGSSYNEQFF
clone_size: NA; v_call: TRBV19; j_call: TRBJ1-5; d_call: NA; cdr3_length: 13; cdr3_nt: TGTGCCAGTAAGGATGATAGCCTCAGATTCCCGGATTTT; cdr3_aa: CASKDDSLRFPDF
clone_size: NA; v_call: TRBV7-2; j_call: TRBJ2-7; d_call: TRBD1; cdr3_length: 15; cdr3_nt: TGTGCCAGCAGCTTGAGCAGGGGGTACCTGGTAGAGCAGTACTTC; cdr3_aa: CASSLSRGYLVEQYF
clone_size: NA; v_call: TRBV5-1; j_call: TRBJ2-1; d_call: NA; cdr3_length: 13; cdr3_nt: TGCGCCAGCAGCAGAGAGGGGGTGAATGAGCAGTTCTTC; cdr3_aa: CASSREGVNEQFF
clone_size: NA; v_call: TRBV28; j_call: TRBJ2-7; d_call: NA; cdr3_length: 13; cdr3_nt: TGTGCCAGCAGTAACCGACAGCCCGACGAGCAGTACTTC; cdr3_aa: CASSNRQPDEQYF
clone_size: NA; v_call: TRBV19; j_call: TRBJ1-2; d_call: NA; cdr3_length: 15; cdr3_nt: TGTGCCAGTAGTATACCTGACAGGCCGGTCTATGGCTACACCTTC; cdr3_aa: CASSIPDRPVYGYTF
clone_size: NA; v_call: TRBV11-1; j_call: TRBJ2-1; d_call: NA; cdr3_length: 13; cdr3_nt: TGTGCCAGCAGCTTAGCGTCTGGGGCGGTGGCGTTCTTC; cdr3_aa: CASSLASGAVAFF